The 9 T cell receptor beta chains below all came from one sample that was sequenced in a study of human CD8 memory T cell subsets. Libraries targeted TCR beta using 5' RACE with UMIs. Each CDR3 protein gets one entry in TCRdb, which reprocessed the 5' RACE reads and gives no DNA. This sample's table reports about 10,000 distinct CDR3 sequences. Sequenced sample: CD8+ stem-like memory T cells (TSCM and TCM) sorted from PBMCs. Subset here: stem-like memory CD8 T cells (TSTEM), CCR7+ PD-1- TIGIT-. These receptors originate from a human donor in good health.

The genes are TRBV4-1 and TRBJ2-1; TCRdb returns TRBD1, unconfirmable since there is no DNA. The germline V gene encodes CDR1 MGHRA and CDR2 YSYEKL. This CDR3 contains 14 residues. CDR3: CASSRLGADNEQFF.

The chain is built from TRBV28 and TRBJ2-3; the TCRdb call, TRBD1, lacks DNA for checking. This CDR3 is built from 14 residues. CDR1 and CDR2 (germline): MDHEN, SYDVKM. This CDR3 is CASLQDASTDTQYF.

The V call is TRBV7-3, the J call TRBJ2-7; without DNA, the TCRdb call of TRBD2 cannot be checked. From germline, CDR1 is SGHTA and CDR2 FQGTGA. There are 15 residues in the CDR3. CDR3 in amino acids: CASSLGAGGRYEQYF. Supplemented by reference TRBV7-3 and TRBJ2-7, the full variable domain reads GAGVSQTPSNKVTEKGKYVELRCDPISGHTALYWYRQSLGQGPEFLIYFQGTGAADDSGLPNDRFFAVRPEGSVSTLKIQRTERGDSAVYLCASSLGAGGRYEQYFGPGTRLTVT.

The CDR3 here is CASSQDPGAGAHEQYF. The chain uses TRBV3-1 and TRBJ2-7. CDR1 and CDR2 (germline): LGHDT, YNNKEL (reference sequence). The CDR3 sequence is 16 residues long.

CDR3 sequence reads: CASSQDSSGYEQFF. The chain has TRBV4-3 and TRBJ2-1; the TRBD2 assignment by TCRdb is unverifiable without DNA. The CDR3 contains 14 residues. Germline loops: CDR1 LGHNA, CDR2 YSLEER.

This chain links TRBV12-3 or TRBV12-4 with TRBJ2-1; the TRBD1 assignment by TCRdb is unverifiable without DNA. This CDR3 is 15 amino acids long. The CDR3 loop is CASSLGDKVLNEQFF.

This clonotype is labeled medium-sized (0.01 to 0.1%) based on frequency. This chain connects TRBV6-5 to TRBJ2-2; the TCRdb call, TRBD2, lacks DNA for checking. The CDR3 extends over 16 amino acids. Germline-derived CDR1 and CDR2 are MNHEY and SVGAGI. This CDR3 reads CASSYSGGRATGELFF.

This clonotype registers medium-sized (0.01 to 0.1%) by frequency. The chain joins TRBV11-3 to TRBJ1-1; TCRdb's D gene call, TRBD1, goes unchecked for lack of DNA. The CDR3 has 13 residues. Germline V lookup: CDR1 SGHNT, CDR2 YENEEA. CDR3 region: CASSLNTGNEAFF.

This clonotype shows up as medium-sized by frequency. This chain uses TRBV4-3 with TRBJ2-2; with no DNA, the TCRdb D assignment of TRBD1 cannot be verified. The CDR3 is made up of 16 amino acids. CDR1 is LGHNA and CDR2 is YSLEER in the germline V gene. CDR3 residues: CASSQEWDGHTGELFF.